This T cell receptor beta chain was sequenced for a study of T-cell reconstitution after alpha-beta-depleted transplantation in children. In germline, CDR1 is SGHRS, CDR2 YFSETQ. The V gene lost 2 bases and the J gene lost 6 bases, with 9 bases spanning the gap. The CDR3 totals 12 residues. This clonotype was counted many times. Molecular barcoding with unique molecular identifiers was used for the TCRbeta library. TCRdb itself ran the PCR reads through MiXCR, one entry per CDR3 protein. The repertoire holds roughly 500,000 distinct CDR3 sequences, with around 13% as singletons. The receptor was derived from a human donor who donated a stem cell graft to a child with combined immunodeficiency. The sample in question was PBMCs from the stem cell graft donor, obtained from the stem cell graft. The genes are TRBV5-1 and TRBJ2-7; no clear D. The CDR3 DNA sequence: TGCGCCAGCAGCTTCGGTGGGCTCGAGCAGTACTTC. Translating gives CASSFGGLEQYF.